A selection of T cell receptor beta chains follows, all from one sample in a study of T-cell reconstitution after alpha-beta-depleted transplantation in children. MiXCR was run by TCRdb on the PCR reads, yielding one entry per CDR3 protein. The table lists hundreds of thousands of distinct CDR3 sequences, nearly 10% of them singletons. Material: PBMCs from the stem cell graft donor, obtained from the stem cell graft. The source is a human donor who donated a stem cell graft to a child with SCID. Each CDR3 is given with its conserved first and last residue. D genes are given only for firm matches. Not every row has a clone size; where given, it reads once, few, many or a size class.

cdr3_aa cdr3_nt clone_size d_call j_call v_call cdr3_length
CASSGRFGSPGELFF TGTGCCAGCAGTGGAAGGTTCGGGAGTCCCGGGGAGCTGTTTTTT few - TRBJ2-2 TRBV6-1 15
CASGAGLSTDTQYF TGTGCCAGCGGTGCAGGTCTAAGCACAGATACGCAGTATTTT few - TRBJ2-3 TRBV6-1 14
CASSRTVPYEQYF TGCGCCAGCTCACGTACCGTCCCCTACGAGCAGTACTTC - - TRBJ2-7 TRBV4-1 13
CASSPSKQDRVKNIQYF TGTGCCAGCAGCCCTTCGAAGCAGGACAGGGTCAAAAACATTCAGTACTTC - TRBD1 TRBJ2-4 TRBV5-6 17
CASSHRGEQGRKLFF TGTGCCAGCAGCCACCGAGGGGAGCAGGGAAGGAAACTGTTTTTT - - TRBJ1-4 TRBV12-3/TRBV12-4 15
CAIRRAGGTDTQYF TGTGCCATCAGGAGGGCGGGGGGCACAGATACGCAGTATTTT many TRBD2 TRBJ2-3 TRBV10-3 14
CATTGTAFNYGYTF TGTGCTACTACGGGGACAGCATTTAACTATGGCTACACCTTC few TRBD1 TRBJ1-2 TRBV5-8 14
CSARDPSAGGGIGNIQYF TGCAGTGCTAGAGATCCGTCTGCAGGCGGGGGAATCGGAAACATTCAGTACTTC many TRBD2 TRBJ2-4 TRBV20-1 18
CASSEERDRVETQYF TGTGCCAGCAGTGAAGAGAGGGACAGGGTAGAGACCCAGTACTTC - TRBD1 TRBJ2-5 TRBV2 15
CASSRAGTYEQYF TGTGCCAGCTCACGGGCAGGGACCTACGAGCAGTACTTC few - TRBJ2-7 TRBV18 13
CSARDGTENTEAFF TGCAGTGCTAGAGATGGGACAGAGAACACTGAAGCTTTCTTT few TRBD1 TRBJ1-1 TRBV20-1 14
CASSLVTDQETQYF TGTGCCAGCAGCTTAGTGACAGACCAAGAGACCCAGTACTTC - - TRBJ2-5 TRBV7-6 14
CASSRGTANTEAFF TGTGCCAGCAGCCGCGGGACAGCGAACACTGAAGCTTTCTTT few TRBD1 TRBJ1-1 TRBV12-3/TRBV12-4 14
CASSGLQGNNQPQHF TGTGCCAGCAGTGGATTGCAGGGGAACAATCAGCCCCAGCATTTT many - TRBJ1-5 TRBV2 15
CASSLDIRGDSNSPLHF TGTGCCAGCAGCTTAGACATTAGAGGGGACAGCAATTCACCCCTCCACTTT few TRBD1 TRBJ1-6 TRBV11-2 17
CASSLSGQGAGEQFF TGTGCCAGCAGTTTATCGGGACAGGGGGCAGGGGAGCAGTTCTTC - TRBD1 TRBJ2-1 TRBV27 15
CAIRGQSYNSPLHF TGTGCCATCAGGGGACAAAGTTATAATTCACCCCTCCACTTT - - TRBJ1-6 TRBV10-3 14
CASSQDRPGPQFF TGTGCCAGCAGCCAAGATCGGCCCGGACCCCAGTTCTTC - - TRBJ2-1 TRBV3-1 13
CASSPVYGGKAYEQYF TGTGCCAGCAGCCCGGTTTATGGGGGCAAAGCCTACGAGCAGTACTTC - - TRBJ2-7 TRBV27 16
CASSFGAGIAYEQYF TGTGCCAGCAGTTTTGGGGCAGGGATAGCCTACGAGCAGTACTTC - - TRBJ2-7 TRBV12-3/TRBV12-4 15
CASSLGTKRGAGTEAFF TGTGCCAGCAGTTTAGGGACGAAAAGGGGCGCTGGGACTGAAGCTTTCTTT many - TRBJ1-1 TRBV12-3/TRBV12-4 17
CASSQRNIQYF TGTGCCAGCAGCCAGAGAAACATTCAGTACTTC many - TRBJ2-4 TRBV3-1 11
CASSEGASTRTDTQYF TGTGCCAGCAGTGAAGGGGCCTCGACCCGCACAGATACGCAGTATTTT many - TRBJ2-3 TRBV2 16
CAISEGRGFEQYF TGTGCCATCAGTGAAGGGAGAGGGTTCGAGCAGTACTTC few - TRBJ2-7 TRBV10-3 13
CASSIPAGTELHEQYF TGTGCCAGCAGTATACCCGCCGGGACTGAATTACACGAGCAGTACTTC few - TRBJ2-7 TRBV27 16
CASSFNRGNEQFF TGCGCCAGCAGCTTTAACAGGGGGAATGAGCAGTTCTTC - TRBD1 TRBJ2-1 TRBV5-1 13
CSVGVGTNEQYF TGCAGCGTTGGGGTAGGGACTAACGAGCAGTACTTC few TRBD2 TRBJ2-7 TRBV29-1 12
CAGTPSGQGVSPLHF TGTGCCGGCACCCCCTCGGGACAGGGAGTTTCACCCCTCCACTTT - TRBD1 TRBJ1-6 TRBV12-3/TRBV12-4 15
CASKPGPGYTGELFF TGTGCCAGCAAGCCTGGGCCCGGGTACACCGGGGAGCTGTTTTTT - - TRBJ2-2 TRBV12-3/TRBV12-4 15
CASSLGTGQDF TGTGCCAGCAGTTTAGGGACAGGGCAGGACTTC - TRBD1 TRBJ2-7 TRBV12-3/TRBV12-4 11
CASSLGGTGEEEIF TGTGCCAGCAGCTTAGGGGGGACAGGGGAGGAGGAGATCTTC few TRBD1 TRBJ2-1 TRBV7-6 14
CASSFSTGLDTEAFF TGTGCCAGCAGCTTCTCGACAGGGTTGGACACTGAAGCTTTCTTT few TRBD1 TRBJ1-1 TRBV7-9 15
CASSSGGLAKNIQYF TGTGCCAGCAGCTCGGGCGGGTTAGCCAAAAACATTCAGTACTTC few - TRBJ2-4 TRBV7-9 15
CASSLRGTNTGELFF TGTGCCAGCAGCTTAAGAGGGACGAACACCGGTGAGCTGTTTTTT few - TRBJ2-2 TRBV11-2 15
CASSLAGAHYEQYF TGTGCCAGCAGCTTAGCCGGGGCCCACTACGAGCAGTACTTC - - TRBJ2-7 TRBV7-9 14
CASSGDGAYEQYF TGTGCCAGCAGTGGGGACGGAGCCTACGAGCAGTACTTC - - TRBJ2-7 TRBV7-9 13
CASSLSLADTQYF TGTGCCAGCAGCTTGAGCCTGGCAGATACGCAGTATTTT - - TRBJ2-3 TRBV5-5 13
CASRGQGVRELFF TGTGCCAGCAGGGGACAGGGCGTCCGGGAGCTGTTTTTT few TRBD1 TRBJ2-2 TRBV5-6 13
CASSKNSGDRDEQYF TGTGCCAGCAGCAAAAACTCCGGGGACAGGGACGAGCAGTACTTC few TRBD1 TRBJ2-7 TRBV7-3 15
CASSLGTMGNEQFF TGTGCCAGCAGTTTGGGCACGATGGGAAATGAGCAGTTCTTC many - TRBJ2-1 TRBV12-3/TRBV12-4 14
CAIGSSADTQYF TGTGCCATCGGCAGTTCCGCAGATACGCAGTATTTT few - TRBJ2-3 TRBV10-3 12
CASSLVGKNSYEQYF TGCGCCAGCAGCTTGGTGGGAAAAAACTCCTACGAGCAGTACTTC - - TRBJ2-7 TRBV5-1 15
CASSLKGLAGGVTTTDTQYF TGTGCCAGCAGCTTAAAGGGACTAGCGGGGGGCGTTACCACAACAGATACGCAGTATTTT few TRBD2 TRBJ2-3 TRBV7-3 20
CASSFGGLANEKLFF TGCGCCAGCAGCTTCGGGGGGCTGGCTAATGAAAAACTGTTTTTT few - TRBJ1-4 TRBV5-1 15
CASRPRGGYGYTF TGTGCCAGCAGGCCTAGGGGAGGCTATGGCTACACCTTC - - TRBJ1-2 TRBV27 13
CASSFPMGTGVFSTGELFF TGTGCCAGCAGTTTTCCCATGGGGACAGGGGTTTTTAGCACCGGGGAGCTGTTTTTT - TRBD1 TRBJ2-2 TRBV12-3/TRBV12-4 19
CASSRGGRTDTQYF TGTGCCAGTAGTCGGGGGGGGCGCACAGATACGCAGTATTTT many TRBD2 TRBJ2-3 TRBV19 14
CASSVEGRGRHTDTQYF TGTGCCAGCAGCGTAGAAGGCCGGGGACGGCACACAGATACGCAGTATTTT - - TRBJ2-3 TRBV9 17
CSARVSEGGWETQYF TGCAGTGCTAGAGTCTCAGAAGGGGGTTGGGAGACCCAGTACTTC many - TRBJ2-5 TRBV20-1 15
CASRTSGGPSYEQYF TGTGCCAGCAGGACTAGCGGGGGTCCCTCCTACGAGCAGTACTTC many TRBD2 TRBJ2-7 TRBV12-3/TRBV12-4 15
CASSFPRGVTGELFF TGCGCCAGCAGCTTTCCGCGGGGAGTCACCGGGGAGCTGTTTTTT many - TRBJ2-2 TRBV5-1 15
CASSLLESYEQYF TGTGCCAGCAGCTTATTAGAGTCCTACGAGCAGTACTTC - - TRBJ2-7 TRBV7-8 13
CASSLRDSPISYNEQFF TGTGCCAGCAGCTTAAGGGATAGCCCGATCTCCTACAATGAGCAGTTCTTC - - TRBJ2-1 TRBV11-2 17
CSGGTGIPEAFF TGCAGCGGCGGGACAGGGATCCCTGAAGCTTTCTTT - TRBD1 TRBJ1-1 TRBV29-1 12
CASRTTGYSPLHF TGTGCCAGCAGAACTACAGGGTACTCACCCCTCCACTTT few - TRBJ1-6 TRBV12-3/TRBV12-4 13
CAISDGLTFEKLFF TGTGCCATCAGTGATGGTCTCACTTTTGAAAAACTGTTTTTT many - TRBJ1-4 TRBV10-3 14
CSARGELPWANTEAFF TGCAGTGCTAGAGGGGAGCTACCCTGGGCGAACACTGAAGCTTTCTTT - - TRBJ1-1 TRBV20-1 16
CASSIGQRSYEQYF TGTGCCAGTAGTATCGGACAGCGCTCCTACGAGCAGTACTTC - - TRBJ2-7 TRBV19 14
CASSSTGDVYEQYF TGCGCCAGCAGCTCGACAGGGGATGTCTACGAGCAGTACTTC many TRBD1 TRBJ2-7 TRBV5-1 14